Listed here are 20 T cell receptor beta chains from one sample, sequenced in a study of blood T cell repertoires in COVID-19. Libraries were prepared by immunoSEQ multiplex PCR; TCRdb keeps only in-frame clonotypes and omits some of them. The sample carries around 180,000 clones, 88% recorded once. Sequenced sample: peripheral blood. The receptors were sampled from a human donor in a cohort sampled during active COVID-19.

CDR3 bases: TGTGCCAGCACTATAGGGGGACAGGCGGTGGACACCATATATTTT. Translated: CASTIGGQAVDTIYF. The V gene is TRBV7-6, the J gene TRBJ1-3, with 8 bases aligning to TRBD1. The germline CDR1 and CDR2 sequences are SGHVS and FNYEAQ. The CDR3 is 15 amino acids. After removal of 7 bases from V and 8 bases from J, the junction contained 13 bases not matched to a gene.

Here the CDR3 reads CASSLLSGGALSEQFF. In DNA, the CDR3 is TGTGCCAGCAGCTTACTTAGCGGGGGGGCTCTTAGTGAGCAGTTCTTC. The V gene is TRBV7-9, the J gene TRBJ2-1; 11 nucleotides line up with TRBD2. Germline CDR1 is SEHNR and CDR2 is FQNEAQ (reference sequence). This CDR3 has 16 amino acids. Unmatched junction bases numbered 9, after V lost 2 bases and J lost 9 bases.

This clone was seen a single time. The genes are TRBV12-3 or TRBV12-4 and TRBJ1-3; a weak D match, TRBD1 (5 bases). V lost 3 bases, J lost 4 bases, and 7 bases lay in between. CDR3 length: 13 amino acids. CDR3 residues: CASSLAGGNTIYF. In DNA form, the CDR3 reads TGTGCCAGCAGTTTGGCAGGGGGAAACACCATATATTTT.

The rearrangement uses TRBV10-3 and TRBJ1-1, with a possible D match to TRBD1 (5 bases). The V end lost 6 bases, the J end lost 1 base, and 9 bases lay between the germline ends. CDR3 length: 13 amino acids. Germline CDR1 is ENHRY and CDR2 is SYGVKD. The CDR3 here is CAISQTENTEAFF. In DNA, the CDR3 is TGTGCCATCAGCCAGACAGAGAACACTGAAGCTTTCTTT.

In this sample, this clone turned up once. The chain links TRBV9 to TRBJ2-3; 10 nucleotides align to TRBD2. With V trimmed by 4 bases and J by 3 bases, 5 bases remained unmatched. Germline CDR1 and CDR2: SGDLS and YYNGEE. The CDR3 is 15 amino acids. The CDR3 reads CASSPLAGDTDTQYF. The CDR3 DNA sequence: TGTGCCAGCAGCCCCCTAGCGGGAGATACAGATACGCAGTATTTT.

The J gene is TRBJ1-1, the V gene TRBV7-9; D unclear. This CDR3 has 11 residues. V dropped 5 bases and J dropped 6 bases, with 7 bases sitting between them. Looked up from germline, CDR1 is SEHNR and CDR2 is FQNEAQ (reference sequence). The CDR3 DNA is TGTGCCAGCAGCCTCAGTTCTGAAGCTTTCTTT. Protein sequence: CASSLSSEAFF.

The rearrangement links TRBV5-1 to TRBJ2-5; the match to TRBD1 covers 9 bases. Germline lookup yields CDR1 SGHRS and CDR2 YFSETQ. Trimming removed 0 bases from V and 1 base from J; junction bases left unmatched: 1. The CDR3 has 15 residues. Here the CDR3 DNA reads TGCGCCAGCAGCTTGGGACAGGGGGTCCAAGAGACCCAGTACTTC. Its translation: CASSLGQGVQETQYF.

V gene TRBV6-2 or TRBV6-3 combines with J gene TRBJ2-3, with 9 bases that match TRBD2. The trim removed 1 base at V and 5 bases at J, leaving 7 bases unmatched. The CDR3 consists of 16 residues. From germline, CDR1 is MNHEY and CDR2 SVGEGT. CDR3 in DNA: TGTGCCAGCAGTTACTATCGGCTAGCGGGGAAAGATACGCAGTATTTT. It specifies CASSYYRLAGKDTQYF.

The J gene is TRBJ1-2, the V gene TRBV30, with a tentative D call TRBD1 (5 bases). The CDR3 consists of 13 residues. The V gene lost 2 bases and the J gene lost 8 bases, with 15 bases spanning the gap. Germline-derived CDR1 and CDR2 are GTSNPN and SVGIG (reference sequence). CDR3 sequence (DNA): TGTGCCTGGAGTCCCCGGAGGGACGACGGCTACACCTTC. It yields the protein CAWSPRRDDGYTF.

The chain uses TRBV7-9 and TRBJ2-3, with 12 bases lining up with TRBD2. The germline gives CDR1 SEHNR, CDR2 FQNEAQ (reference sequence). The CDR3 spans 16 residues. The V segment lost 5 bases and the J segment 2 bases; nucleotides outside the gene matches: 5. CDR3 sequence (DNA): TGTGCCAGCAGCCCACTAGCGGGAGGACCCACAGATACGCAGTATTTT. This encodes CASSPLAGGPTDTQYF.

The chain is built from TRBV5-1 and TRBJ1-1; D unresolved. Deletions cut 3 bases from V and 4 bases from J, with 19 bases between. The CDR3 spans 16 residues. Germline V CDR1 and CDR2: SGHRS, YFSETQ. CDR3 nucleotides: TGCGCCAGCAGCTCCGACCCGACGGGTGGCTTCACTGAAGCTTTCTTT. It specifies CASSSDPTGGFTEAFF.

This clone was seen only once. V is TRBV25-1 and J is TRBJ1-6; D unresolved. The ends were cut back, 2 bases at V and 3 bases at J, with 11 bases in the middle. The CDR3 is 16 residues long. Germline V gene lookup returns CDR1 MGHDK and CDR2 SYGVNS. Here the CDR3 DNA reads TGTGCCAGCAGTGAAGCTACAGTGAACTATAATTCACCCCTCCACTTT. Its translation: CASSEATVNYNSPLHF.

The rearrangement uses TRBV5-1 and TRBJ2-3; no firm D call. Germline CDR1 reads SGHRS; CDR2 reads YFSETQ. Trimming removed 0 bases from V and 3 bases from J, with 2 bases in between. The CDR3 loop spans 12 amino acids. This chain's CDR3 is CASSLVTDTQYF. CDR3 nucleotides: TGCGCCAGCAGCTTGGTAACAGATACGCAGTATTTT.

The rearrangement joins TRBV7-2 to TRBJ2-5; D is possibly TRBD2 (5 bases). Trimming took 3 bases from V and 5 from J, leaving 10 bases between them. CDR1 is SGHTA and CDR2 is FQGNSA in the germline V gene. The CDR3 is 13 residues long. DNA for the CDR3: TGTGCCAGCAGCTTTAGGGAGTCGGAGACCCAGTACTTC. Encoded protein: CASSFRESETQYF.

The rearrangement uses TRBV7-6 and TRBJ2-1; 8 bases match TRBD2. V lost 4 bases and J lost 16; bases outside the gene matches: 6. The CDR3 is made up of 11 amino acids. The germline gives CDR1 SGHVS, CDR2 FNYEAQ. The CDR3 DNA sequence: TGTGCCAGCAGCTCCGGGACTAGTATATTCTTC. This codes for CASSSGTSIFF.

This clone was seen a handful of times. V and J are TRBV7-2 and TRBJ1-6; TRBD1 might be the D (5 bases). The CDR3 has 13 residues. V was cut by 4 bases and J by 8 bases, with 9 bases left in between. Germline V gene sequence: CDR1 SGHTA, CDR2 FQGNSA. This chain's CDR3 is CASSSGRYSPLHF. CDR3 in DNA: TGTGCCAGCAGCTCAGGGAGGTATTCACCCCTCCACTTT. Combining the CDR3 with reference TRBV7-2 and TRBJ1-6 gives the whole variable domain GAGVSQSPSNKVTEKGKDVELRCDPISGHTALYWYRQSLGQGLEFLIYFQGNSAPDKSGLPSDRFSAERTGGSVSTLTIQRTQQEDSAVYLCASSSGRYSPLHFGNGTRLTVT.

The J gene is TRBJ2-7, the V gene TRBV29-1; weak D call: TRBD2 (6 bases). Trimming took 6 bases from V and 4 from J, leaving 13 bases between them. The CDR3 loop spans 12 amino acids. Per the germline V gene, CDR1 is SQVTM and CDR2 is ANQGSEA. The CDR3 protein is CSVGGSRYEQYF. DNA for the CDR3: TGCAGCGTCGGGGGTAGTCGTTACGAGCAGTACTTC.

The CDR3 loop reads CASSFTGQETQYF. CDR3 coding DNA: TGCGCCAGCAGCTTTACAGGACAAGAGACCCAGTACTTC. V is TRBV5-1 and J is TRBJ2-5, with D perhaps matching TRBD1 (5 bases). V lost 2 bases and J 2 bases, leaving 7 bases between the germline ends. Germline assignment: CDR1 SGHRS and CDR2 YFSETQ. The CDR3 consists of 13 residues.

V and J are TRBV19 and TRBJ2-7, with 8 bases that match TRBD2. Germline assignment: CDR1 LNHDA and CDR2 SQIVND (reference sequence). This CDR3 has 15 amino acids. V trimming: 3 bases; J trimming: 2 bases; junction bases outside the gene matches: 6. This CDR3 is CASSIRAGATYEQYF. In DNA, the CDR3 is TGTGCCAGTAGTATTCGAGCGGGAGCAACCTACGAGCAGTACTTC.

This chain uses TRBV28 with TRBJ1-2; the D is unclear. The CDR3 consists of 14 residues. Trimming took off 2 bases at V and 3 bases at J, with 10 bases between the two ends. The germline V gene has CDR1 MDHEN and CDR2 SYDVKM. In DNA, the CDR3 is TGTGCCAGCAGTTTAGTGGTACCGGACTATGGCTACACCTTC. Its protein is CASSLVVPDYGYTF.